This T cell receptor (beta chain) was captured in a study of CD8 T cells in Susac syndrome. cDNA came from around 0.5 to 1 ug RNA primed by random hexamers. An immunoSEQ multiplex PCR generated amplified TCR beta CDR3 products spanning 54 Vbeta and 13 Jbeta. TCRdb reprocessed the immunoSEQ multiplex PCR reads with MiXCR, giving one entry per CDR3 protein. In the table there are 250,000 to 300,000 distinct CDR3 sequences, roughly 84% of which are singletons. CD8+ and CD4+ T cells circulating in blood were sequenced for TCR beta. FACS enriched CD8+ TEMRA cells, while bulk CD8+ and CD4+ were negatively isolated. The clonotype originates from a human donor with multiple sclerosis. The sequencing sample was made of CD8+ T cells from PBMCs.

This CDR3 is CSGCPSGGDEQFF. The CDR3 coding sequence is TGCAGCGGTTGTCCCTCAGGGGGCGATGAGCAGTTCTTC. The V and J genes are TRBV29-1 and TRBJ2-1; 8 nucleotides align to TRBD1. Germline CDR1 and CDR2: SQVTM and ANQGSEA. CDR3 length: 13 amino acids. V dropped 7 bases and J dropped 8; count of bases not matched to a gene: 10.